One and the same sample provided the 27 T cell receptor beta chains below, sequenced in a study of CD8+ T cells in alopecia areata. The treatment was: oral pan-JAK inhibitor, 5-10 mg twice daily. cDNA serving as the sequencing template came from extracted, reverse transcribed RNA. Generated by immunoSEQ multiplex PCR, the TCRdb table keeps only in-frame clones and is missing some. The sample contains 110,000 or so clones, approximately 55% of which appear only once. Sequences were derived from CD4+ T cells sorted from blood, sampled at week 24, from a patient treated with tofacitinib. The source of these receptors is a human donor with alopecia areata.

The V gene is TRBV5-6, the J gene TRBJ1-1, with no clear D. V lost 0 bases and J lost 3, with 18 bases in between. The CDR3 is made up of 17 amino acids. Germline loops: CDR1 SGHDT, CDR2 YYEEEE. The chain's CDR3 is CASSLVRTGGWDTEAFF. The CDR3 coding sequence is TGTGCCAGCAGCTTGGTTAGGACGGGTGGTTGGGACACTGAAGCTTTCTTT. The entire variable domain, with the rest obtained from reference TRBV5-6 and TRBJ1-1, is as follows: DAGVTQSPTHLIKTRGQQVTLRCSPKSGHDTVSWYQQALGQGPQFIFQYYEEEERQRGNFPDRFSGHQFPNYSSELNVNALLLGDSALYLCASSLVRTGGWDTEAFFGQGTRLTVV.

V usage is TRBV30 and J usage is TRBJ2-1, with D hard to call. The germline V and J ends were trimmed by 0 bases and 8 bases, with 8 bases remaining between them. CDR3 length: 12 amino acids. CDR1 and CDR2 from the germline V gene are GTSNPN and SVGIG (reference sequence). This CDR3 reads CAWSVLVHEQFF. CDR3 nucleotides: TGTGCCTGGAGTGTACTCGTCCATGAGCAGTTCTTC.

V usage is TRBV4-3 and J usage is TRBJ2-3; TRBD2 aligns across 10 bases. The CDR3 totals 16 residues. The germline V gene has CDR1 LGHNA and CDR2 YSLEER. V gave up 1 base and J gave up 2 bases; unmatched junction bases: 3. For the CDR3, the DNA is TGCGCCAGCAGCCAAGTAGCGGGGGGCTACACAGATACGCAGTATTTT. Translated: CASSQVAGGYTDTQYF.

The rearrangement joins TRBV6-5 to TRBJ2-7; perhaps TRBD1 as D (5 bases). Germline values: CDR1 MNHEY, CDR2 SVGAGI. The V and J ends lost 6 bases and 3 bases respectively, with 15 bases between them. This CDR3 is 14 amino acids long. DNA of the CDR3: TGTGCCAGCAGCCGACAGCCCCCCTACTACGAGCAGTACTTC. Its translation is CASSRQPPYYEQYF.

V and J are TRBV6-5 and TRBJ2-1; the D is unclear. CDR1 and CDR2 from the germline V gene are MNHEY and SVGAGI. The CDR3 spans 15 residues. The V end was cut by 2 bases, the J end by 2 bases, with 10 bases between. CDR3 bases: TGTGCCAGCAGTTACGGCCCCCCGGCCTACAATGAGCAGTTCTTC. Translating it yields CASSYGPPAYNEQFF.

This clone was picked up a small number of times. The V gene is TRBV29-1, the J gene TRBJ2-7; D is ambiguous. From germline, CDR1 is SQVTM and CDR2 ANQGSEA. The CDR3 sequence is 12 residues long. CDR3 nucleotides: TGCACCCTGAAAGGGTACGTCGACGAGCAGTACTTC. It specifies CTLKGYVDEQYF.

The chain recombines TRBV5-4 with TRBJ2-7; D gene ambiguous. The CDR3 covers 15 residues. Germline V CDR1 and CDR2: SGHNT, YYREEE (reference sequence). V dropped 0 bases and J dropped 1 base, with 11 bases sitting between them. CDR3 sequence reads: CASSLVGRSSYEQYF. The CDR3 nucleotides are TGTGCCAGCAGCTTGGTTGGCAGGTCATCCTACGAGCAGTACTTC.

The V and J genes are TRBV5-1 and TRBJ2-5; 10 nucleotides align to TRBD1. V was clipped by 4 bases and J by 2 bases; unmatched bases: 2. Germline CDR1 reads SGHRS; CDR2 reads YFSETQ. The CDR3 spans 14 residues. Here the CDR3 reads CASSRDRGQETQYF. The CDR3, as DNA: TGCGCCAGCAGCCGGGACAGGGGACAAGAGACCCAGTACTTC.

The CDR3 nucleotides read TGTGCCAGCAGCTCACCCACCAGGGAACCCGGGGAGCTGTTTTTT. Translated, it gives CASSSPTREPGELFF. The J gene is TRBJ2-2, the V gene TRBV7-2; tentative D call: TRBD1 (5 bases). There are 15 residues in the CDR3. Germline lookup yields CDR1 SGHTA and CDR2 FQGNSA. V lost 4 bases and J 6 bases, leaving 15 bases between the germline ends.

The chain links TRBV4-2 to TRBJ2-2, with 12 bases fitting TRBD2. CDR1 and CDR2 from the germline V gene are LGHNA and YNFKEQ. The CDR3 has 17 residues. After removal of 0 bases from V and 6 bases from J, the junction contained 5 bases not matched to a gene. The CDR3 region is CASSQDPSGGAAGELFF. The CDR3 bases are TGTGCCAGCAGCCAAGATCCTAGCGGGGGGGCGGCCGGGGAGCTGTTTTTT.

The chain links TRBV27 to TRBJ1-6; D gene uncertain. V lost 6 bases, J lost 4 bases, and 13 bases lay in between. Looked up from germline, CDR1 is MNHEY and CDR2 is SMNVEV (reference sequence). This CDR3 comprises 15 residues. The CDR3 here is CASSPTEQYNSPLHF. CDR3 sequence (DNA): TGTGCCAGCAGCCCGACGGAGCAATATAATTCACCCCTCCACTTT.

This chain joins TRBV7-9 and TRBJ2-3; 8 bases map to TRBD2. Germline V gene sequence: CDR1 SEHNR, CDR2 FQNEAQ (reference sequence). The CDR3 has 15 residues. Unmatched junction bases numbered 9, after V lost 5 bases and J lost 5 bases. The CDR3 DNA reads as TGTGCCAGCAGCACCATTTCCGGGAGGGTAGATACGCAGTATTTT. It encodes CASSTISGRVDTQYF.

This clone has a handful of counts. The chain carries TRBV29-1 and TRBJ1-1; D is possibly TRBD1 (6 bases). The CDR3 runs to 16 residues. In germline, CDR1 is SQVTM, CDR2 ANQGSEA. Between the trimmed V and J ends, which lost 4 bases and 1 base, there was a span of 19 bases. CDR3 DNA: TGCAGCGTTGCCCTCGGTGCAGGGGCGGGGAACACTGAAGCTTTCTTT. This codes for CSVALGAGAGNTEAFF.

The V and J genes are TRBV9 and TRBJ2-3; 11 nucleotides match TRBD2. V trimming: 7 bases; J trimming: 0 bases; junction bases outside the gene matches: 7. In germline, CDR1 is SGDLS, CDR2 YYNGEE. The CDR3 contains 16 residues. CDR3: CASARGLAASTDTQYF. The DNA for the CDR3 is TGTGCCAGCGCCCGGGGACTAGCGGCGAGCACAGATACGCAGTATTTT.

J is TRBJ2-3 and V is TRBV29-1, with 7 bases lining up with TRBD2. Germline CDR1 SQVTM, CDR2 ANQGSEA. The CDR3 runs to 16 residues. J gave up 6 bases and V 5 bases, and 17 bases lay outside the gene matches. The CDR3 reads CSVQKGLAASGDTQYF. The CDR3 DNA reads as TGCAGCGTTCAAAAGGGCCTAGCGGCTTCGGGGGATACGCAGTATTTT.

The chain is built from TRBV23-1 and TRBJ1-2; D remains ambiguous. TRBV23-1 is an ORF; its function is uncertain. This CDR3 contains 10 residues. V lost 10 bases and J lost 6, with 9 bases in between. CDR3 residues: CANRRDGYTF. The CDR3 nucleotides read TGCGCCAACCGCCGTGATGGCTACACCTTC.

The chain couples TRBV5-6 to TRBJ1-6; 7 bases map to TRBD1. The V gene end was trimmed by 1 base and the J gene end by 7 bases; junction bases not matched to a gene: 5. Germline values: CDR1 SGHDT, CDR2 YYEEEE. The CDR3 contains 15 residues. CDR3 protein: CASSLWGQQNSPLHF. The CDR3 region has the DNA TGTGCCAGCAGCTTGTGGGGACAGCAGAATTCACCCCTCCACTTT.

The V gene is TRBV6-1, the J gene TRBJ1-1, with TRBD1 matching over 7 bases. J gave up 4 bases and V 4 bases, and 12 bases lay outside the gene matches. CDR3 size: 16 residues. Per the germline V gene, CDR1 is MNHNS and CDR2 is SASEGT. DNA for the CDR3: TGTGCCAGCAGTGCCTACCTGGGACAGACGCGCACTGAAGCTTTCTTT. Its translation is CASSAYLGQTRTEAFF.

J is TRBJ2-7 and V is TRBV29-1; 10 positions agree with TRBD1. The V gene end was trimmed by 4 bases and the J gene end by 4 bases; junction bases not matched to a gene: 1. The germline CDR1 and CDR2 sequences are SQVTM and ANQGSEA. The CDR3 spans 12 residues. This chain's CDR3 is CSVAGQGYEQYF. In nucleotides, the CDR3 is TGCAGCGTTGCGGGACAGGGGTACGAGCAGTACTTC.

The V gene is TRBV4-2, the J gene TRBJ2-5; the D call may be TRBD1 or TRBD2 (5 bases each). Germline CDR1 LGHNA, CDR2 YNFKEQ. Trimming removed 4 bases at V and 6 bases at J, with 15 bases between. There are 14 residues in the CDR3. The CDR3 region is CASSRFQGEKTQYF. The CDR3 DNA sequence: TGTGCCAGCAGCCGGTTCCAGGGAGAAAAGACCCAGTACTTC.

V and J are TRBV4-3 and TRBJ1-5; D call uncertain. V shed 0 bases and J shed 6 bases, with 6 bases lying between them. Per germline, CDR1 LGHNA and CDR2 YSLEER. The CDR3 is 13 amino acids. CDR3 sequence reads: CASSQDGSQPQHF. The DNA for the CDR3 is TGCGCCAGCAGCCAAGATGGGAGTCAGCCCCAGCATTTT.

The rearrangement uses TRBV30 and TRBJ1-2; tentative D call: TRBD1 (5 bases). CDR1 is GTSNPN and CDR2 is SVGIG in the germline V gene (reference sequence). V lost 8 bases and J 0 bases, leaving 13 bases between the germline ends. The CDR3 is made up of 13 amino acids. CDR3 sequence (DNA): TGTGCCGGACCGACAGTCTCTAACTATGGCTACACCTTC. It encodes CAGPTVSNYGYTF.

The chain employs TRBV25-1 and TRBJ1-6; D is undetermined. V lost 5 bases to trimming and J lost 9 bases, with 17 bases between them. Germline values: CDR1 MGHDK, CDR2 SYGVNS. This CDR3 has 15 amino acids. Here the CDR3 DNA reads TGTGCCAGCAGTCAGGCGGTCAGTTCGGGTTCACCCCTCCACTTT. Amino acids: CASSQAVSSGSPLHF.

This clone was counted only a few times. In nucleotides, the CDR3 is TGCGCCAGCAGCTCCGGACAGGTCACTGAAGCTTTCTTT. The encoded protein is CASSSGQVTEAFF. The J gene is TRBJ1-1, the V gene TRBV5-1, with 7 positions matching TRBD1. Per germline, CDR1 SGHRS and CDR2 YFSETQ. Trimming took 3 bases from V and 4 from J; bases not matched to a gene: 3. This CDR3 has 13 amino acids. Variable domain in full (rest from reference TRBV5-1 and TRBJ1-1): KAGVTQTPRYLIKTRGQQVTLSCSPISGHRSVSWYQQTPGQGLQFLFEYFSETQRNKGNFPGRFSGRQFSNSRSEMNVSTLELGDSALYLCASSSGQVTEAFFGQGTRLTVV.

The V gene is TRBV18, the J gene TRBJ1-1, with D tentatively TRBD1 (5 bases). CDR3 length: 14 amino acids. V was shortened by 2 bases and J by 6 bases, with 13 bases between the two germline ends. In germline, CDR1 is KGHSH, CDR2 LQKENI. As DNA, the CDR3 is TGTGCCAGCTCACCAGGGACGGGGAAGTCTGAAGCTTTCTTT. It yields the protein CASSPGTGKSEAFF.

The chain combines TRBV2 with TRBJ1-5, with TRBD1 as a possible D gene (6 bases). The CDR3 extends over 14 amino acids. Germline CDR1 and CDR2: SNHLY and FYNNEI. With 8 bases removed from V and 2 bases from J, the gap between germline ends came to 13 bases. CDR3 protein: CASGGARRNQPQHF. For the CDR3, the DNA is TGTGCCAGCGGGGGGGCACGACGCAATCAGCCCCAGCATTTT.

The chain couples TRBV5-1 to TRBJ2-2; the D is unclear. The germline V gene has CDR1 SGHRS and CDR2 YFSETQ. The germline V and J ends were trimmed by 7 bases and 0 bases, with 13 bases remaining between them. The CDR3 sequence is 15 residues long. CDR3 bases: TGCGCCAGCGCTACCGCATTTTCGAACACCGGGGAGCTGTTTTTT. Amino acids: CASATAFSNTGELFF.